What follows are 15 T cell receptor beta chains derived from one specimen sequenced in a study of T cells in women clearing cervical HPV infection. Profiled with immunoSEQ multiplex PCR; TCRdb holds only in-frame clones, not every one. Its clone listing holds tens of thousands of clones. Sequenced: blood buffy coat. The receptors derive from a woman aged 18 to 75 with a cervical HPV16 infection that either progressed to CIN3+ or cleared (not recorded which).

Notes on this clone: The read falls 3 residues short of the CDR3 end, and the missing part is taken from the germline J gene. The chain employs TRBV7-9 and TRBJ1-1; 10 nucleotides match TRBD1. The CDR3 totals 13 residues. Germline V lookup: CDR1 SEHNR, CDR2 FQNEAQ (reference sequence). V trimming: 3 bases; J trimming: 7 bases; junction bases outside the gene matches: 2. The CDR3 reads CASSFGQGGEAFF. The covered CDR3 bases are TGTGCCAGCAGCTTCGGACAGGGGGGTGAA.

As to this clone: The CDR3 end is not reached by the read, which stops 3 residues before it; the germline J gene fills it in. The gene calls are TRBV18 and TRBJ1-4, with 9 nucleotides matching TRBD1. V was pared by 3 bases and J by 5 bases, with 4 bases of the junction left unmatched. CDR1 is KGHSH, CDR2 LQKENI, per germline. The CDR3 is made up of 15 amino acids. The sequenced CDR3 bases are TGTGCCAGCTCACCGGACAGGGGACTAAATGAAAAA. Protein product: CASSPDRGLNEK. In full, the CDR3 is CASSPDRGLNEKLFF.

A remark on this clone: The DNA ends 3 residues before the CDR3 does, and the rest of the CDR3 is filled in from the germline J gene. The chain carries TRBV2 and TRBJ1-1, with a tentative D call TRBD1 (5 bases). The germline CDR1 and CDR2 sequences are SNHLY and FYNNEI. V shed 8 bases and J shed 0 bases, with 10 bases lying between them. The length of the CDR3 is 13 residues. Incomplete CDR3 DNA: TGTGCCAGCCGACAGTACTTGAACACTGAA. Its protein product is CASRQYLNTE. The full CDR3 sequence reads CASRQYLNTEAFF.

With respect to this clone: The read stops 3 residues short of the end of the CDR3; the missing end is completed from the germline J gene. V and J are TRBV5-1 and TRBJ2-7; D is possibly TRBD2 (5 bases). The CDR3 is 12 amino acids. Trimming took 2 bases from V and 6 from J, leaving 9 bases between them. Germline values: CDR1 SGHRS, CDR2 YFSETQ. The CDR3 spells CASSFNRGEQYF. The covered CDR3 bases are TGCGCCAGCAGCTTTAACCGGGGCGAG.

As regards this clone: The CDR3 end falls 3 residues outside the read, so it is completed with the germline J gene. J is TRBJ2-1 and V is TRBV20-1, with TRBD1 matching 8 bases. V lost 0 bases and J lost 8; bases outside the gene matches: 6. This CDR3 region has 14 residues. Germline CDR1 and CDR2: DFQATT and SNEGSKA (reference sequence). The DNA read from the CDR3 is TGCAGTGCTAGAGAGGGACAGGCCAGGTATGAG. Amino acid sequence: CSAREGQARYE. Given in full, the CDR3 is CSAREGQARYEQFF.

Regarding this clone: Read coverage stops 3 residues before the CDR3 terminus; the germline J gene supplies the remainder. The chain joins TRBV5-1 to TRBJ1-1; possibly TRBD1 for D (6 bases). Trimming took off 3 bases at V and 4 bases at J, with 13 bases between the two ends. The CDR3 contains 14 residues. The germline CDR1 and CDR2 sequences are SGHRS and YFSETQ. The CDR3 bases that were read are TGCGCCAGCAGCTCTCTAACAGGGTCCACTGAA. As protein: CASSSLTGSTE. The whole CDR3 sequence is CASSSLTGSTEAFF.

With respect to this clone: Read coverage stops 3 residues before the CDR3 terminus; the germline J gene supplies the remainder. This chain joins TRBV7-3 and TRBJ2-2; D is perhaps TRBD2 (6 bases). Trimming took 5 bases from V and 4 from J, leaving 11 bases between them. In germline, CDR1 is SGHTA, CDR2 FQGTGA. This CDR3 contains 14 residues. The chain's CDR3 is CASSLTGVTGELFF. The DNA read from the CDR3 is TGTGCCAGCAGCCTCACGGGGGTCACCGGGGAG.

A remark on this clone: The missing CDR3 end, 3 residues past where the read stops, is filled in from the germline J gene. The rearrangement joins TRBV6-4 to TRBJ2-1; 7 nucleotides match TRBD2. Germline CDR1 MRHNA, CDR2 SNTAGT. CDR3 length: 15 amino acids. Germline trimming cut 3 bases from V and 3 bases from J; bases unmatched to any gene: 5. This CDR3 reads CASSERSGDYNEQFF. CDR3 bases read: TGTGCCAGCAGTGAAAGGAGCGGGGACTACAATGAG.

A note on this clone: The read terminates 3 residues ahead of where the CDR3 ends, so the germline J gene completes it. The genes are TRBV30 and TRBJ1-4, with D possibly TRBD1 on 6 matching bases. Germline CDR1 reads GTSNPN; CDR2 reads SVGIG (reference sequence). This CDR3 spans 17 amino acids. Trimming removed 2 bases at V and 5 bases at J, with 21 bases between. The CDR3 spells CAWSFSRGASFNEKLFF. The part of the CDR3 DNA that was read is TGTGCCTGGAGTTTTTCCAGGGGCGCCTCCTTCAATGAAAAA.

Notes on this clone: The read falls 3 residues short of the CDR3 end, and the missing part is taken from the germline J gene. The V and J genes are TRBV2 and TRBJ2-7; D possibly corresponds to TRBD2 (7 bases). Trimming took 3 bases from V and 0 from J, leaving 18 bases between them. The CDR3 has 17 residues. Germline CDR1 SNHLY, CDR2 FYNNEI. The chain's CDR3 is CASSDILWGGASYEQYF. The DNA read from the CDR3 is TGTGCCAGCAGTGATATTCTATGGGGGGGCGCCTCCTACGAG.

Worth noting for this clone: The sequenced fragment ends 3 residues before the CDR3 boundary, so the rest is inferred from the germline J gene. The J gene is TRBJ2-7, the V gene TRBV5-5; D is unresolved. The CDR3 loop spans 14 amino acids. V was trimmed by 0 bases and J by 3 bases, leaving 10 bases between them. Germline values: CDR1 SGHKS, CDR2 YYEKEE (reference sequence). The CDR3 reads CASSLVGLDYEQYF. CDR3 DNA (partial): TGTGCCAGCAGCTTGGTCGGTTTAGACTACGAG.

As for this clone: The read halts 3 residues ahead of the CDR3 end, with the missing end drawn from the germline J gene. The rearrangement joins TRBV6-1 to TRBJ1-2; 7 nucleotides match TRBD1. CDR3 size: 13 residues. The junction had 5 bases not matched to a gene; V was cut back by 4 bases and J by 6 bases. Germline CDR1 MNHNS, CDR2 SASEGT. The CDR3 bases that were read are TGTGCCAGCAGTGGACAGGGAAGGGATGGC. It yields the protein CASSGQGRDG. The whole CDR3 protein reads CASSGQGRDGYTF.

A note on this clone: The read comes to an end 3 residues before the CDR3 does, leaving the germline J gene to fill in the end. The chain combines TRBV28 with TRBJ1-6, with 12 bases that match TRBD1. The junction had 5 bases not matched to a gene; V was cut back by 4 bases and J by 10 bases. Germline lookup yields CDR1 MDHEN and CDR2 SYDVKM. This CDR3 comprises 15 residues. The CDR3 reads CASSSGTGGYSPLHF. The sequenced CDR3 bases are TGTGCCAGCAGTTCCGGGACAGGGGGCTACTCACCC. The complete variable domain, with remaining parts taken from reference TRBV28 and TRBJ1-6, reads DVKVTQSSRYLVKRTGEKVFLECVQDMDHENMFWYRQDPGLGLRLIYFSYDVKMKEKGDIPEGYSVSREKKERFSLILESASTNQTSMYLCASSSGTGGYSPLHFGNGTRLTVT.

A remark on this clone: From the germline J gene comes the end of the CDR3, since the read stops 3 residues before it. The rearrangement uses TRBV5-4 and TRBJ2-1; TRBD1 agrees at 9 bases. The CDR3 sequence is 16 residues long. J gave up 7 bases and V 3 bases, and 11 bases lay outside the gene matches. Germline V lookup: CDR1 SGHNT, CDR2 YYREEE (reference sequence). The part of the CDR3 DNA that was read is TGTGCCAGCAGCTCCCCGGGACAGGGAATCCGTAATGAG. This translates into CASSSPGQGIRNE. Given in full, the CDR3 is CASSSPGQGIRNEQFF.

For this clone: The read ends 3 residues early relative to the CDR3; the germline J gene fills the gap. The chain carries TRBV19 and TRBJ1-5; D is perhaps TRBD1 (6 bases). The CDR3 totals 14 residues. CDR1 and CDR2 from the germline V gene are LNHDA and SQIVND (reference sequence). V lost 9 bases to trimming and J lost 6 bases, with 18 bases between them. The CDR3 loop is CASREVGGGQPQHF. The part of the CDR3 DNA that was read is TGTGCCAGCCGAGAAGTAGGGGGAGGTCAGCCC.